This T cell receptor (beta chain) appears in the sequencing data of a study of radiotherapy plus CTLA-4 blockade in lung cancer. Germline assignment: CDR1 MDHEN and CDR2 SYDVKM. The CDR3 is made up of 14 amino acids. V trimming: 6 bases; J trimming: 7 bases; junction bases outside the gene matches: 8. The protocol was immunoSEQ multiplex PCR, while the TCRdb copy is restricted to in-frame clones and leaves out a portion. The top ten clones hold 20% to 30% of a sample with 20,000 or so clones, more than 75% of them seen once. Enrolled patients, whose metastatic non-small-cell lung cancer was chemo-refractory, received focal radiation plus CTLA-4 blockade with ipilimumab. Study-wide findings and caveats: Early clone dynamics of blood T cells, plus interferon-beta, reportedly predicted response best.

On this clone itself: Its antigen is still unknown.

This receptor was identified in a human donor with non-small cell lung cancer whose response to radiotherapy plus ipilimumab could not be evaluated. V and J are TRBV28 and TRBJ1-3, with TRBD1 matching over 8 bases. The sequenced sample was peripheral blood, obtained from a patient treated with radiotherapy plus ipilimumab. The CDR3 coding sequence is TGTGCCAGCAGGTCGGACAGGGTAGGGAACACCATATATTTT. Translation: CASRSDRVGNTIYF.